Below are 4 T cell receptor beta chains sequenced from a single sample in a study of blood T cell repertoires in COVID-19. The table came from immunoSEQ multiplex PCR; TCRdb's copy has only in-frame clones and leaves some out. The sample comprises about 82,000 clones, roughly 80% of which are singletons, and about a third rests with the top ten. Sequencing was performed on peripheral blood. All receptors come from a man aged 60-69 years with COVID-19, enrolled during active disease.

This CDR3 is CASSLLGHGTNGKLFF. The DNA of the CDR3 is TGTGCCAGCAGCTTGCTGGGACACGGGACGAACGGAAAACTGTTTTTT. The chain couples TRBV5-4 to TRBJ1-4, with D perhaps matching TRBD1 (6 bases). Germline loops: CDR1 SGHNT, CDR2 YYREEE (reference sequence). This CDR3 region has 16 residues. The V end lost 1 base, the J end lost 10 bases, and 20 bases lay between the germline ends.

The CDR3 DNA reads as TGTGCCGGCAAGGGGACAGTGAACACCGGGGAGCTGTTTTTT. Translation: CAGKGTVNTGELFF. The V and J genes are TRBV11-2 and TRBJ2-2, with TRBD1 matching over 7 bases. The CDR3 length is 14 residues. Germline assignment: CDR1 SGHAT and CDR2 FQNNGV. After removal of 11 bases from V and 1 base from J, the junction contained 7 bases not matched to a gene.

The chain joins TRBV5-1 to TRBJ2-5, with 8 nucleotides matching TRBD2. CDR1 is SGHRS and CDR2 is YFSETQ in the germline V gene. The CDR3 totals 14 residues. The ends lost 1 base at V and 9 bases at J; junction bases unmatched: 8. The CDR3 loop is CASSLRTGGGAQYF. CDR3 in DNA: TGCGCCAGCAGCTTGCGTACGGGAGGGGGGGCCCAGTACTTC.

The chain employs TRBV5-1 and TRBJ2-2; D may be TRBD2 (6 bases). CDR1 is SGHRS and CDR2 is YFSETQ in the germline V gene. V was trimmed by 0 bases and J by 5 bases, leaving 14 bases between them. The CDR3 sequence is 16 residues long. CDR3 region: CASSLAPAGSTGELFF. CDR3 sequence (DNA): TGCGCCAGCAGCTTGGCCCCGGCGGGGTCGACCGGGGAGCTGTTTTTT.